This T cell receptor (beta chain) was sequenced in a study of blood T cell repertoires in COVID-19. Overall study context: Samples taken during acute and convalescent COVID-19 were collected in the United States, Italy and Spain.

CDR3 length equals 17 residues. Germline loops: CDR1 MGHRA, CDR2 YSYEKL. Unmatched junction bases numbered 12, after V lost 4 bases and J lost 2 bases. In the original processing: Nucleated cell counts were estimated from reference gene primer amplification. Produced via immunoSEQ multiplex PCR; TCRdb's table is partial and in-frame only. V and J calls and clone size are copied from that table; D and trimming were computed from the DNA. This sample carries around 100,000 clones, about 90% of them seen once, and the ten largest clones take approximately 7%. The sequence derives from a young man in a cohort sampled during active COVID-19. Sequencing was performed on peripheral blood. The chain has TRBV4-1 and TRBJ2-7, with 9 positions matching TRBD2. CDR3 in amino acids: CASSPGLAGYGTYEQYF. The CDR3, as DNA: TGCGCCAGCAGCCCCGGGCTAGCGGGGTACGGAACCTACGAGCAGTACTTC.